This TCR beta chain came from a study of cytomegalovirus exposure and HLA in healthy donors. V gave up 5 bases and J gave up 2 bases, with 14 bases separating them. The CDR3 has 15 amino acids. CDR1 and CDR2 from the germline V gene are SGHNT and YYREEE (reference sequence). Healthy people donating bone marrow made up the donors. The PCR made use of 60 Vbeta and 13 Jbeta primers. Assay: immunoSEQ multiplex PCR; the TCRdb copy retains only in-frame clones and omits some. The top ten hold over 0.95% of the sample, which has 150,000 or so clones, over 60% seen once. The source of this sequence is a woman aged 45-65 years in good health and CMV-seropositive. Material: PBMCs. This chain connects TRBV5-4 to TRBJ1-3; tentative D call: TRBD1 (6 bases). The CDR3 DNA reads as TGTGCCAGCAGAACTACAGGGTCCCCTGGAAACACCATATATTTT. The encoded protein is CASRTTGSPGNTIYF.